The rows below give T cell receptor beta chains drawn from one sample of a study of post-analysis software for immune sequencing data. One entry per CDR3 protein results from TCRdb running MiXCR on the PCR reads. This repertoire shows about 540,000 distinct CDR3 sequences, roughly 34% found once; its top ten account for 4.5% to 7.5%. The sequencing input was blood. The receptor set was obtained from a girl aged 2-17 years with multiple sclerosis. The CDR3 runs from the conserved cysteine through the conserved F or W. The D gene is left open where the match is weak. Only some rows state a clone size, as once, few, many or a class for expanded clones.

v_gene	abundance	d_gene	j_gene	CDR3nt	CDR3aa
TRBV18	few	TRBD1	TRBJ1-2	TGTGCCAGCTCACCAATTCCGGGACAGGGGTATGGCTACACCTTC	CASSPIPGQGYGYTF
TRBV7-9	few	-	TRBJ1-4	TGTGCCAGCAGCGGGAGCGGTGAAAAACTGTTTTTT	CASSGSGEKLFF
TRBV20-1	few	TRBD2	TRBJ2-5	TGCAGTGCCCCGGGGGGGACTAGAGGAGAGACCCAGTACTTC	CSAPGGTRGETQYF
TRBV11-2	few	-	TRBJ2-3	TGTGCCAGCAGCTCTTTTCTTCAGGGGACAGATACGCAGTATTTT	CASSSFLQGTDTQYF
TRBV18	-	-	TRBJ2-7	TGTGCCAGCTCACCAAGCGGGTCCGACGAGCAGTACTTC	CASSPSGSDEQYF
TRBV12-3/TRBV12-4	-	-	TRBJ1-1	TGTGCCAGCAGTTCGGCCAGGAACACTGAAGCTTTCTTT	CASSSARNTEAFF
TRBV5-4	few	-	TRBJ1-2	TGTGCCAGCAGCTTGGCAGGGCTGGCGAACTATGGCTACACCTTC	CASSLAGLANYGYTF
TRBV6-5	few	-	TRBJ1-2	TGTGCCAGCAGTTACTCCCCCCGGCAAGGGATCTATGGCTACACCTTC	CASSYSPRQGIYGYTF
TRBV4-1	-	-	TRBJ2-5	TGCGCCAGCAGGCAGGAATTGTACCAAGAGACCCAGTACTTC	CASRQELYQETQYF
TRBV2	once	-	TRBJ2-5	TGTGCCAGCAGTATCCCCACGGGTGAGACCCAGTACTTC	CASSIPTGETQYF
TRBV5-6	-	TRBD1	TRBJ1-2	TGTGCCAGCAGCTTCCCACAGGGGGAAACTTATGGCTACACCTTC	CASSFPQGETYGYTF
TRBV7-3	-	-	TRBJ2-5	TGTGCCGGCAGCTTAGGGGCGGGCTTCGGGGAGACCCAGTACTTC	CAGSLGAGFGETQYF
TRBV11-2	-	TRBD1	TRBJ1-1	TGTGCCAGCAGCTCCTGGACAGGGGTCAACACTGAAGCTTTCTTT	CASSSWTGVNTEAFF
TRBV20-1	many	TRBD1	TRBJ2-7	TGCAGTTCGAAACAGGGGGACGAGCAGTACTTC	CSSKQGDEQYF
TRBV27	-	-	TRBJ2-3	TGTGCCAGCAACCGAGGTAATACGCAGTATTTT	CASNRGNTQYF
TRBV9	-	TRBD1	TRBJ1-4	TGTGCCAGCAGCGGCCAGGGGGCAGGGGAAAAACTGTTTTTT	CASSGQGAGEKLFF
TRBV6-5	few	TRBD2	TRBJ2-7	TGTGCCAGCACGGAGCGGGGGACCTACGAGCAGTACTTC	CASTERGTYEQYF
TRBV4-1	-	TRBD2	TRBJ2-1	TGCGCCAGCAGTTCCAGCGGGGGGCATTATGAGCAGTTCTTC	CASSSSGGHYEQFF
TRBV12-3/TRBV12-4	-	-	TRBJ2-3	TGTGCCAGCTCCCTGAGGGGAACACCGGCAGATACGCAGTATTTT	CASSLRGTPADTQYF
TRBV20-1	few	TRBD2	TRBJ2-5	TGCAGTGCTAGGACTAGCGGGGCCCAAGAGACCCAGTACTTC	CSARTSGAQETQYF
TRBV3-1	-	TRBD1	TRBJ1-2	TGTGCCAGCAGCCAAGTGACAGGGTACTGTGGCTACACCTTC	CASSQVTGYCGYTF
TRBV6-4	-	TRBD2	TRBJ2-5	TGTGCCAGCAGTGCAACTAGCGGGGGGTACAATGAGCAGTACTTC	CASSATSGGYNEQYF
TRBV2	few	-	TRBJ1-1	TGTGCCACCGGGGCTCTGCCGGAGACTGAAGCTTTCTTT	CATGALPETEAFF